This T cell receptor beta chain derives from a study of cytomegalovirus exposure and HLA in healthy donors. Study results and caveats: Most TCRs appeared rarely, but some public TCRs recurred in many donors.

A note on this clone: Its antigen is currently unknown.

The CDR3 length is 14 residues. CDR1 is SGHAT, CDR2 FQNNGV, per germline. V trimming: 5 bases; J trimming: 0 bases; junction bases outside the gene matches: 3. Use of 60 Vbeta and 13 Jbeta primers characterized the PCR. Repertoires were generated with immunoSEQ multiplex PCR, while TCRdb's copy carries only in-frame clones and drops some. The profile shows around 120,000 clones, approximately 75% of them singletons. Sample: PBMCs. The V gene is TRBV11-2, the J gene TRBJ2-7; 8 positions agree with TRBD1. The sequence was collected from a woman aged 40 to 55 in good health and CMV-seropositive. The CDR3 DNA sequence: TGTGCCAGCAGCGCCGGGACAGGCTCCTACGAGCAGTACTTC. Its protein is CASSAGTGSYEQYF.